Below, 17 T cell receptor beta chains from the same sample are listed, as sequenced in a study of blood T cell repertoires in COVID-19. The repertoire was sequenced with immunoSEQ multiplex PCR; TCRdb's copy has only in-frame clones and lacks some. The sample includes hundreds of thousands of clones, 87% seen only once; the top ten take 2% to 2.5%. Source material: peripheral blood. Receptor source: a woman aged 50 to 60 who had recovered from COVID-19.

The genes are TRBV9 and TRBJ2-1; possibly TRBD2 for D (7 bases). CDR1 is SGDLS and CDR2 is YYNGEE in the germline V gene. The length of the CDR3 is 14 residues. Deletions cut 2 bases from V and 5 bases from J, with 11 bases between. CDR3: CASSVLGGDNEQFF. CDR3 nucleotides: TGTGCCAGCAGCGTGCTAGGGGGGGACAATGAGCAGTTCTTC.

The chain joins TRBV7-9 to TRBJ2-5, with TRBD2 identical over 11 bases. Germline values: CDR1 SEHNR, CDR2 FQNEAQ (reference sequence). CDR3 length: 16 residues. V was clipped by 5 bases and J by 1 base; unmatched bases: 6. The CDR3 sequence is CASSPPGLAAQETQYF. CDR3 nucleotide sequence: TGTGCCAGCAGCCCGCCGGGACTAGCGGCCCAAGAGACCCAGTACTTC.

The chain combines TRBV28 with TRBJ2-5, with D maybe TRBD1 (6 bases). With 1 base removed from V and 4 bases from J, the gap between germline ends came to 10 bases. CDR3 size: 14 residues. Germline V gene sequence: CDR1 MDHEN, CDR2 SYDVKM. As DNA, the CDR3 is TGTGCCAGCAGTTTATTCGCAGGGGTAGAGACCCAGTACTTC. Its protein is CASSLFAGVETQYF.

The chain carries TRBV5-4 and TRBJ1-4; D gene unclear. V gave up 3 bases and J gave up 8 bases, with 17 bases separating them. The germline V gene encodes CDR1 SGHNT and CDR2 YYREEE (reference sequence). This CDR3 is built from 15 residues. The CDR3 is CASSSWERVSEKLFF. The CDR3 DNA reads TGTGCCAGCAGCTCCTGGGAGCGGGTGAGCGAAAAACTGTTTTTT.

The chain combines TRBV14 with TRBJ2-7; 8 bases fit TRBD2. The CDR3 is 13 residues long. Germline V gene sequence: CDR1 SGHDN, CDR2 FVKESK. Trimming took 6 bases from V and 5 from J; bases not matched to a gene: 6. This CDR3 is CASRRTSFHEQYF. DNA for the CDR3: TGTGCCAGCAGGCGGACTAGCTTCCACGAGCAGTACTTC.

J is TRBJ1-1 and V is TRBV30; D remains unclear. The V gene's germline CDR1 is GTSNPN and CDR2 SVGIG (reference sequence). The CDR3 extends over 12 amino acids. The V end lost 0 bases, the J end lost 6 bases, and 8 bases lay between the germline ends. The CDR3 loop is CAWSVHGAEAFF. DNA of the CDR3: TGTGCCTGGAGTGTACACGGGGCTGAAGCTTTCTTT.

V usage is TRBV7-2 and J usage is TRBJ1-1, with D unclear. The ends were cut back, 2 bases at V and 0 bases at J, with 10 bases in the middle. Looked up from germline, CDR1 is SGHTA and CDR2 is FQGNSA. CDR3 length equals 15 residues. CDR3 residues: CASSLIGSLNTEAFF. In nucleotides, the CDR3 is TGTGCCAGCAGCTTAATCGGGTCCCTGAACACTGAAGCTTTCTTT.

The CDR3 DNA reads as TGTGCCAGCAGCTCGCGACAGGGGGCGACCCACTATGGCTACACCTTC. Translated: CASSSRQGATHYGYTF. The rearrangement joins TRBV7-2 to TRBJ1-2, with 10 bases fitting TRBD1. CDR1 and CDR2 (germline): SGHTA, FQGNSA. The CDR3 is 16 residues long. Unmatched junction bases numbered 8, after V lost 4 bases and J lost 3 bases.

The rearrangement uses TRBV9 and TRBJ1-1, with TRBD1 identical over 9 bases. CDR3 length equals 18 residues. The trim removed 0 bases at V and 1 base at J, leaving 10 bases unmatched. Germline V gives CDR1 SGDLS, CDR2 YYNGEE. The chain's CDR3 is CASSVVVLTGGKNTEAFF. The DNA for the CDR3 is TGTGCCAGCAGCGTAGTGGTCTTGACAGGGGGAAAGAACACTGAAGCTTTCTTT.

This chain uses TRBV5-1 with TRBJ2-1; D gene unclear. The V and J ends lost 1 base and 2 bases respectively, with 4 bases between them. This CDR3 has 13 amino acids. Germline V gives CDR1 SGHRS, CDR2 YFSETQ. CDR3 region: CASSLITYNEQFF. CDR3 nucleotide sequence: TGCGCCAGCAGCTTGATTACCTACAATGAGCAGTTCTTC.

The chain uses TRBV5-6 and TRBJ1-5; weak D call: TRBD1 (6 bases). The V and J ends lost 5 bases and 4 bases respectively, with 19 bases between them. The CDR3 consists of 16 residues. Looked up from germline, CDR1 is SGHDT and CDR2 is YYEEEE. The CDR3 region has the DNA TGTGCCAGCAGTTACGTCCGGGACAAGACTAATCAGCCCCAGCATTTT. Its translation is CASSYVRDKTNQPQHF. Filled out from reference TRBV5-6 and TRBJ1-5, the complete variable domain reads DAGVTQSPTHLIKTRGQQVTLRCSPKSGHDTVSWYQQALGQGPQFIFQYYEEEERQRGNFPDRFSGHQFPNYSSELNVNALLLGDSALYLCASSYVRDKTNQPQHFGDGTRLSIL.

The chain carries TRBV7-9 and TRBJ2-1, with D perhaps TRBD1 (6 bases). CDR1 SEHNR and CDR2 FQNEAQ come from the germline V gene (reference sequence). V was cut by 3 bases and J by 6 bases, with 9 bases left in between. The CDR3 has 13 residues. The CDR3, as DNA: TGTGCCAGCAGCTTGGGGGCTACCAATGAGCAGTTCTTC. Amino acid sequence: CASSLGATNEQFF.

V usage is TRBV7-2 and J usage is TRBJ2-1, with TRBD2 matching over 8 bases. CDR1 is SGHTA and CDR2 is FQGNSA in the germline V gene. The CDR3 is 12 residues long. Germline trimming cut 5 bases from V and 8 bases from J; bases unmatched to any gene: 2. CDR3 amino acids: CASSGAGDEQFF. The CDR3 bases are TGTGCCAGCAGCGGAGCGGGAGATGAGCAGTTCTTC.

This CDR3 is CASASGNQPQHF. Here the CDR3 DNA reads TGTGCCAGTGCTTCGGGCAATCAGCCCCAGCATTTT. The chain uses TRBV2 and TRBJ1-5, with no clear D. The V end was cut by 9 bases, the J end by 2 bases, with 8 bases between. The CDR3 is 12 residues long. Germline lookup yields CDR1 SNHLY and CDR2 FYNNEI.

This chain links TRBV5-1 with TRBJ2-3; TRBD1 matches at 8 bases. This CDR3 has 18 residues. CDR1 SGHRS and CDR2 YFSETQ come from the germline V gene. With V trimmed by 4 bases and J by 2 bases, 15 bases remained unmatched. CDR3 nucleotides: TGCGCCAGCAGCCGGGGGCCAGGGGGCATTGGGAACACAGATACGCAGTATTTT. Encoded protein: CASSRGPGGIGNTDTQYF. Variable domain in full (rest from reference TRBV5-1 and TRBJ2-3): KAGVTQTPRYLIKTRGQQVTLSCSPISGHRSVSWYQQTPGQGLQFLFEYFSETQRNKGNFPGRFSGRQFSNSRSEMNVSTLELGDSALYLCASSRGPGGIGNTDTQYFGPGTRLTVL.

J is TRBJ2-5 and V is TRBV7-3, with a tentative D call TRBD2 (5 bases). There are 13 residues in the CDR3. Germline-derived CDR1 and CDR2 are SGHTA and FQGTGA. With 5 bases removed from V and 9 bases from J, the gap between germline ends came to 16 bases. The CDR3 DNA is TGTGCCAGCAGCCCCACGGGGTACTTGGCCCAGTACTTC. Amino acid sequence: CASSPTGYLAQYF.

The chain carries TRBV6-2 or TRBV6-3 and TRBJ2-5; no clear D gene. The CDR3 runs 15 residues. V was trimmed by 4 bases and J by 1 base, leaving 13 bases between them. From germline, CDR1 is MNHEY and CDR2 SVGEGT. The CDR3, as DNA: TGTGCCAGCAGTTTAAATTTTGCGGTCCAAGAGACCCAGTACTTC. Amino acid sequence: CASSLNFAVQETQYF.